This T cell receptor beta chain is from a study of blood T cell repertoires in COVID-19. Germline values: CDR1 MNHEY, CDR2 SVGAGI. The CDR3 extends over 13 amino acids. Trimming took off 11 bases at V and 3 bases at J, with 15 bases between the two ends. In the original processing: Amplification of reference gene primers was used by the study to estimate nucleated cell counts. Only in-frame clones appear in the TCRdb table, and some are missing; sequencing was by immunoSEQ multiplex PCR. The DNA gave D and trimming, while V, J and clone size come from that table. The sample yields about 94,000 clones, around 80% seen once.

This chain uses TRBV6-5 with TRBJ2-3; perhaps TRBD1 as D (5 bases). Sequences were obtained from peripheral blood. This TCR was recovered from a human donor in a cohort sampled during active COVID-19. CDR3 in amino acids: CAASQGTTDTQYF. CDR3 coding DNA: TGTGCCGCTAGTCAGGGAACGACAGATACGCAGTATTTT.